This T cell receptor (beta chain) was obtained from a study of T cells after yellow fever vaccination (dated by TCRdb to about 2019). About the investigation overall: Libraries from fractions with low cell numbers were prepared with the SMART-Seq v4 Ultra Low Input RNA kit. To follow T-cell clones before and after primary and booster YFV17D yellow fever vaccination, bulk TCR alpha and beta repertoires were sequenced over time. Two healthy male donors, one aged 18 to 30 and one aged 30 to 40 years, were included in the cohort. Bulk PBMC replicates and cell subsets were isolated from blood drawn at multiple timepoints before and after both primary and secondary immunization.

The meaning of the sample's treatment or condition label: live attenuated yellow fever vaccine strain. PBMCs were isolated from peripheral blood using a standard Ficoll-Paque protocol. CD4 and CD8 T-cell fractions were isolated with Dynabeads CD4 and CD8 positive selection kits. TriZol was used to extract RNA from bulk PBMCs, CD4 and CD8 fractions, and dextramer-positive and dextramer-negative fractions. CDR1 and CDR2 were assigned from the germline V gene as MDHEN and SYDVKM. The CDR3 has 11 amino acids, counting the end cysteine and phenylalanine. The CDR3 DNA has 33 bases and is translated from base 1. V gives up 3 bases and J gives up 12 bases, and the segment between their germline ends measures 9 bases. Synthesis of TCR cDNA relied on 5'RACE template switching, a step that introduced a universal primer site along with unique molecular identifiers. Priming of cDNA synthesis was performed from both the TCR alpha and TCR beta constant segments. Library amplification used two PCR steps, and the second PCR step added sample barcodes and sequencing adapters. Sequencing of libraries was done on Illumina HiSeq 2500 (2x100 bp) or NovaSeq (2x150 bp). The authors processed their data as follows. MIGEC handled demultiplexing of reads and collapsing into UMI consensus sequences, while MiXCR performed V(D)J alignment. Vaccine-responding clonotypes were identified with edgeR using replicate PBMC samples, with FDR below 0.01 and a log2 fold change above 5 up to day 15 being required. CD4 or CD8 identity was assigned to each bulk clonotype according to whether the clonotype was present at higher abundance in the sequenced CD4 repertoire or the sequenced CD8 repertoire. Using fastp at Q25 and MiXCR, TCRdb reprocessed the public reads and kept productive beta chains. Each entry merges the rows of one CDR3 protein and shows their most common DNA and genes. The V and J calls follow TCRdb's processing rather than the paper's. The sample yields a few hundred thousand distinct CDR3 sequences; roughly 6.8% were counted once. Of the sample, about 0.95% falls within the top ten clones.

This clonotype was counted ten times or more. Its cognate antigen has yet to be identified. No much larger clone exists at a distance of one base, and base qualities are not known. Overall study results and their limits: Compared with the primary T-cell response, the secondary T-cell response was weaker but faster, peaking on day 5 rather than day 15. A small fraction of clonotypes showed up in both the CD4 and CD8 compartments, probably as a result of convergent recombination. After the booster, most clones that had expanded after primary vaccination were detected again (around 96% of CD4 and 70% to 90% of CD8), suggesting broad maintenance of memory. Computational filtering was required because FACS-sorted repertoires could contain abundant contaminating clonotypes from the bulk population. Because the study included only a couple of donors, the extent to which the findings can be generalized is limited.

This sequence uses TRBV28 and TRBJ2-1, and TRBD2 may be the D gene, going by 6 matching bases. The input for sequencing was CD4+ T cells sorted from PBMCs, taken on the day of the yellow fever booster vaccination. This TCR was sampled from a man aged 30 to 39 who received the YFV17D yellow fever vaccine. At the DNA level, the sequence is TGTGCCAGCAGTTTTAAAGCGGGGCAGTTCTTC. Translated, this gives CASSFKAGQFF.